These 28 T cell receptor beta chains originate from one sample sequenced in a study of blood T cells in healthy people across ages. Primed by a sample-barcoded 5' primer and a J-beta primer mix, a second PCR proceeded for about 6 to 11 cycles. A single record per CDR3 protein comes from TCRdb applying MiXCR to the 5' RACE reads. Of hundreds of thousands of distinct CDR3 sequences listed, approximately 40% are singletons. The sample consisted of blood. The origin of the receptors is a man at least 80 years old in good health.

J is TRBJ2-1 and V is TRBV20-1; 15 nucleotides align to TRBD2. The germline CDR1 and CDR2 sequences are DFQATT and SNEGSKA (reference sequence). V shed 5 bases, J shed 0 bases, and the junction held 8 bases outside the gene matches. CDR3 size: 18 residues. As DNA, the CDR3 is TGCAGTGCTCGGACTAGCGGGAGGGCCAGAAGCTCCTACAATGAGCAGTTCTTC. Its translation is CSARTSGRARSSYNEQFF.

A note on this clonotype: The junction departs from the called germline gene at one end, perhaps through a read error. The DNA for the CDR3 is TGTGCCGGCAGCGCATCGAGACAGGGGGATGAGCAGTTCTTC. It encodes CAGSASRQGDEQFF. This rearrangement joins TRBV7-9 to TRBJ2-1, with 9 positions matching TRBD1. The V gene's germline CDR1 is SEHNR and CDR2 FQNEAQ (reference sequence). CDR3 length: 14 amino acids.

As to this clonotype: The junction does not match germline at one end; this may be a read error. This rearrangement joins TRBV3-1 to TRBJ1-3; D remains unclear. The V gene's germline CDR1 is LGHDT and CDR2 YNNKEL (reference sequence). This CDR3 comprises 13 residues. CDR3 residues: CASSQQERNTICF. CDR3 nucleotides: TGTGCCAGCAGCCAGCAGGAAAGGAACACCATATGTTTT.

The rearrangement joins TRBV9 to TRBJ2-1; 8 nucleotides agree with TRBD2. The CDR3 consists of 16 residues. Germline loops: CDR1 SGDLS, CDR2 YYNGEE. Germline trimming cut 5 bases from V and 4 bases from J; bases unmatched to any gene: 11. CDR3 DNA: TGTGCCAGCAGTCCCAGTGGGCTAGCGGGTTACAATGAGCAGTTCTTC. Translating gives CASSPSGLAGYNEQFF.

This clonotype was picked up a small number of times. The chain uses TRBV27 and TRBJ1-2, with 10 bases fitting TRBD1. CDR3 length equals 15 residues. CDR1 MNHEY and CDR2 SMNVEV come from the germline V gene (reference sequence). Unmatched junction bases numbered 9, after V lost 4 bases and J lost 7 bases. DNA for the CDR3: TGTGCCAGCAGTTCCAGGGACAGGGGTACGAGTGGCTACACCTTC. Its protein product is CASSSRDRGTSGYTF.

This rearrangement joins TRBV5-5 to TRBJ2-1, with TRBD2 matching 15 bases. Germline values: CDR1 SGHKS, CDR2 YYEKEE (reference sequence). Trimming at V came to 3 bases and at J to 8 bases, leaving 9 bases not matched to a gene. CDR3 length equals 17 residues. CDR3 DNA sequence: TGTGCCAGCAGCTGGTTGGGACTAGCGGGAGGATTGGATGAGCAGTTCTTC. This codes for CASSWLGLAGGLDEQFF.

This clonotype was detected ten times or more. The CDR3 nucleotides read TGCAGCGTCCCTGGTAGCGGGGGTGACATTCAGTACTTC. Its translation is CSVPGSGGDIQYF. The V call is TRBV29-1, the J call TRBJ2-4, with 9 bases fitting TRBD2. The germline CDR1 and CDR2 sequences are SQVTM and ANQGSEA. The CDR3 is made up of 13 amino acids. V was clipped by 6 bases and J by 8 bases; unmatched bases: 8.

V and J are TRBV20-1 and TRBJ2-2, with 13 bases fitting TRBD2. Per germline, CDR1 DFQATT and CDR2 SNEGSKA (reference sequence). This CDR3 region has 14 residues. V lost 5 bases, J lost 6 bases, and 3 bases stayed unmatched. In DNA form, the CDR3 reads TGCAGTGCTTGGACTAGCGGGAGATCCGGGGAGCTGTTTTTT. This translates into CSAWTSGRSGELFF.

DNA of the CDR3: TGCAGTGCTAGAGACCCCCACCTAGCACCGGGTAATGAGCAGTTCTTC. It encodes CSARDPHLAPGNEQFF. This sequence joins TRBV20-1 and TRBJ2-1, with a weak D call TRBD2 (5 bases). CDR1 is DFQATT, CDR2 SNEGSKA, per germline (reference sequence). V lost 0 bases and J lost 7, with 19 bases in between. The CDR3 sequence is 16 residues long.

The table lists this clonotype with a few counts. The CDR3, as DNA: TGTGCCAGCACCAGGACAGGGGATGCCTATAATTCACCCCTCCACTTT. As protein: CASTRTGDAYNSPLHF. This chain joins TRBV6-1 and TRBJ1-6, with TRBD1 matching over 9 bases. Germline V gene lookup returns CDR1 MNHNS and CDR2 SASEGT. This CDR3 comprises 16 residues. V trimming: 7 bases; J trimming: 2 bases; junction bases outside the gene matches: 6.

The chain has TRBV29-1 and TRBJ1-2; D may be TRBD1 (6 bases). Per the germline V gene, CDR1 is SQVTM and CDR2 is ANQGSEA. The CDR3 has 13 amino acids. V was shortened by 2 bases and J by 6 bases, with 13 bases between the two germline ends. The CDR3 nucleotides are TGCAGCGTTGAAACCCCACAGGGTCATGGCTACACCTTC. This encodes CSVETPQGHGYTF.

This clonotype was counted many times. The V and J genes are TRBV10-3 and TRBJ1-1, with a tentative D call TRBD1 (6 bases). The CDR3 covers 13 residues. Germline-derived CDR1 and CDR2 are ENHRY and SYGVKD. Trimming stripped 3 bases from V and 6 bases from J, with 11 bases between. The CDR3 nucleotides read TGTGCCATCAGTGAACAGGGTGACTCTGAAGCTTTCTTT. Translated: CAISEQGDSEAFF.

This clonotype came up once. CDR3 loop: CASSRKGLASYNEQFF. CDR3 bases: TGCGCCAGCAGCCGGAAGGGACTAGCAAGCTACAATGAGCAGTTCTTC. The V call is TRBV4-1, the J call TRBJ2-1; 9 bases map to TRBD2. This CDR3 has 16 residues. CDR1 is MGHRA, CDR2 YSYEKL, per germline. The trim removed 4 bases at V and 3 bases at J, leaving 7 bases unmatched.

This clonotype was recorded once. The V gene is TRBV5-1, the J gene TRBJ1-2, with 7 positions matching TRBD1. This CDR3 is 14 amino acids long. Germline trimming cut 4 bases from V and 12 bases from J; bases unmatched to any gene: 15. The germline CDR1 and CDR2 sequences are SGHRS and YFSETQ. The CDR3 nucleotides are TGCGCCAGCAGCCTAAATCTAGCTGACAGGGCCGACACCTTC. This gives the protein CASSLNLADRADTF.

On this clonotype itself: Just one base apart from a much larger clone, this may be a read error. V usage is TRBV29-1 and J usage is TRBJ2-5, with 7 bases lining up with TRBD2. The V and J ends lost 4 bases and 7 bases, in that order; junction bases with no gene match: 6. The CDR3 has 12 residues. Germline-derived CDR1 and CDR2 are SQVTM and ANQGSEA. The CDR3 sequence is CSVGAGVGTQYF. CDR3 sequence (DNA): TGCAGCGTTGGGGCGGGGGTTGGGACCCAGTACTTC.

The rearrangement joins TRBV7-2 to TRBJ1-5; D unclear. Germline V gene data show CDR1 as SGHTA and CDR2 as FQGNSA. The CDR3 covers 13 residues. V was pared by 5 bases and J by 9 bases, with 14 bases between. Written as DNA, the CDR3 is TGTGCCAGCAGCGGAGATACCGGGAGGCCCCAGCATTTT. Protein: CASSGDTGRPQHF.

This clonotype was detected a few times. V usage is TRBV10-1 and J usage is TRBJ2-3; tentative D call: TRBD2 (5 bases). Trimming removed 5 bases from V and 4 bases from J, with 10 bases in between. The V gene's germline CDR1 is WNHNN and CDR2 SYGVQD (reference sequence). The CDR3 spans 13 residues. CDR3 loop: CASSPGSPDTQYF. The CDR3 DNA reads TGCGCCAGCAGTCCGGGAAGCCCAGATACGCAGTATTTT.

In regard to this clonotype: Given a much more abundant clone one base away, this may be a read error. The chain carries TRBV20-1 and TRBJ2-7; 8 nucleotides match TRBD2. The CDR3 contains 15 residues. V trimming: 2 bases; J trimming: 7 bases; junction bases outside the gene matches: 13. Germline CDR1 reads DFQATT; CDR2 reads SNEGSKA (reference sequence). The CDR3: CSARRRSGGRNEQYF. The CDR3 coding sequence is TGCAGTGCTAGAAGACGGAGCGGGGGTCGCAATGAGCAGTACTTC.

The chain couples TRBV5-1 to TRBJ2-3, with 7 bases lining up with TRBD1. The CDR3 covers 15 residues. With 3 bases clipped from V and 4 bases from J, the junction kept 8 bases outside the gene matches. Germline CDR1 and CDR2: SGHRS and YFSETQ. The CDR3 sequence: CASSYRQGSADTQYF. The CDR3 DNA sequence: TGCGCCAGCAGCTATCGACAGGGTAGCGCAGATACGCAGTATTTT.

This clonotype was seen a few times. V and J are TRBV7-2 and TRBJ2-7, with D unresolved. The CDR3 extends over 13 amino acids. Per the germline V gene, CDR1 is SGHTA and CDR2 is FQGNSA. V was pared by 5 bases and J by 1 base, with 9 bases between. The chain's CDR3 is CASSVPQSYEQYF. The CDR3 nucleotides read TGTGCCAGCAGCGTTCCTCAGTCCTACGAGCAGTACTTC. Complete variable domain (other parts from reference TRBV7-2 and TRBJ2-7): GAGVSQSPSNKVTEKGKDVELRCDPISGHTALYWYRQSLGQGLEFLIYFQGNSAPDKSGLPSDRFSAERTGGSVSTLTIQRTQQEDSAVYLCASSVPQSYEQYFGPGTRLTVT.

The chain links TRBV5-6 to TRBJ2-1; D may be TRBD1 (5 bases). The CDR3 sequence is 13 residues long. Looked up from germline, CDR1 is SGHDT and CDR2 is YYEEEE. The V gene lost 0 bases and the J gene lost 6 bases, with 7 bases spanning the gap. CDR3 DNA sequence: TGTGCCAGCAGCTTGGCAGGGCGCAATGAGCAGTTCTTC. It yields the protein CASSLAGRNEQFF.

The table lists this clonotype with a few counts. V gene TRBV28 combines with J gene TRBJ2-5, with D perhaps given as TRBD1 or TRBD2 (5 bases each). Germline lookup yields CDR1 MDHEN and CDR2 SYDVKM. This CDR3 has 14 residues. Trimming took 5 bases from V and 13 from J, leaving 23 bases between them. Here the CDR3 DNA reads TGTGCCAGCAGTCTTCCCGGGACCCCCTCGTTTTTGTACTTC. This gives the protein CASSLPGTPSFLYF.

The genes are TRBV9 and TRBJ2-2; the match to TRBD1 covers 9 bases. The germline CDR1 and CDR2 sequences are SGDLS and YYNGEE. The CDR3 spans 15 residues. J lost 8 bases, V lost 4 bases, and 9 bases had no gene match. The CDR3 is CASSPGDRDSGELFF. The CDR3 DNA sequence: TGTGCCAGCAGCCCCGGGGACAGGGATTCTGGGGAGCTGTTTTTT.

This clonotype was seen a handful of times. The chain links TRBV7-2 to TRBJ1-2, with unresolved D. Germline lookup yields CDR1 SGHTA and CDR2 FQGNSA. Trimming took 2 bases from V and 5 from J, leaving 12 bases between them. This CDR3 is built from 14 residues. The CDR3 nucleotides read TGTGCCAGCAGCTTATTCACCCTTGGTTATGGCTACACCTTC. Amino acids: CASSLFTLGYGYTF. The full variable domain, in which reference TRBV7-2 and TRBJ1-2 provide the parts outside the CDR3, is GAGVSQSPSNKVTEKGKDVELRCDPISGHTALYWYRQSLGQGLEFLIYFQGNSAPDKSGLPSDRFSAERTGGSVSTLTIQRTQQEDSAVYLCASSLFTLGYGYTFGSGTRLTVV.

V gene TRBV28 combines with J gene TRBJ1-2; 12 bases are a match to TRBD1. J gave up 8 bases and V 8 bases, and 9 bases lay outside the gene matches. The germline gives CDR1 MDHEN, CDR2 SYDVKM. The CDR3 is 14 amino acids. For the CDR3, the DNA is TGTGCCAGCGGAAACTCCGGGACAGGGGGCGGCTACACCTTC. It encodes CASGNSGTGGGYTF.

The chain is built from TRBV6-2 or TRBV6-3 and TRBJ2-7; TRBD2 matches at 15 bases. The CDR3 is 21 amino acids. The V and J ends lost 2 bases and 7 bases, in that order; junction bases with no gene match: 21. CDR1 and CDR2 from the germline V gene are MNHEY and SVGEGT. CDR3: CASSYTGRSGLAGGPYNEQYF. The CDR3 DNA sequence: TGTGCCAGCAGTTACACTGGTCGGTCGGGACTAGCGGGAGGCCCGTACAATGAGCAGTACTTC.

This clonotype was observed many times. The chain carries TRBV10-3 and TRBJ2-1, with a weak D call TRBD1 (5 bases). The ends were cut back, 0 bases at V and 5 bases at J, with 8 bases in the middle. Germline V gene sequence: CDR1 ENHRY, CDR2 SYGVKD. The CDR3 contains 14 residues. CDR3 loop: CAISESGADNEQFF. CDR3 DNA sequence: TGTGCCATCAGTGAGTCAGGGGCAGACAATGAGCAGTTCTTC.

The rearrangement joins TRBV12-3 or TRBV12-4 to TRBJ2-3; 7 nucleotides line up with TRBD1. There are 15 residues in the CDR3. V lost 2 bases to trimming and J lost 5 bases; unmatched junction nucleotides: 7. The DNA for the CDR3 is TGTGCCAGCAGTTTAAGGGAGACAGGGCGAGATACGCAGTATTTT. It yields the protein CASSLRETGRDTQYF.